This T cell receptor beta chain was sequenced in a study of blood T cell repertoires in COVID-19. Per the authors' pipeline: Amplifying reference gene primers gave estimates of nucleated cell counts. Profiling relied on immunoSEQ multiplex PCR, and the TCRdb table lists in-frame clones only, not all of them. The DNA was the basis for D and trimming; V, J and clone size are from that table. In the table there are almost 500,000 clones, about 88% of which are singletons. With V trimmed by 5 bases and J by 5 bases, 11 bases remained unmatched. Germline CDR1 is SGHVS and CDR2 is FQNEAQ. The CDR3 loop spans 15 amino acids. This clone is a singleton in its sample.

The chain carries TRBV7-8 and TRBJ1-2, with 7 bases matching TRBD1. This sequence originates from a woman aged 55-69 years who had recovered from COVID-19. The sequenced sample consisted of PBMCs or T cells enriched from blood (not recorded which). The CDR3 DNA sequence: TGTGCCAGCAGCCCCAGGGGGGCGGCAGTTTATGGCTACACCTTC. It translates to CASSPRGAAVYGYTF. Combining the CDR3 with reference TRBV7-8 and TRBJ1-2 gives the whole variable domain GAGVSQSPRYKVAKRGQDVALRCDPISGHVSLFWYQQALGQGPEFLTYFQNEAQLDKSGLPSDRFFAERPEGSVSTLKIQRTQQEDSAVYLCASSPRGAAVYGYTFGSGTRLTVV.